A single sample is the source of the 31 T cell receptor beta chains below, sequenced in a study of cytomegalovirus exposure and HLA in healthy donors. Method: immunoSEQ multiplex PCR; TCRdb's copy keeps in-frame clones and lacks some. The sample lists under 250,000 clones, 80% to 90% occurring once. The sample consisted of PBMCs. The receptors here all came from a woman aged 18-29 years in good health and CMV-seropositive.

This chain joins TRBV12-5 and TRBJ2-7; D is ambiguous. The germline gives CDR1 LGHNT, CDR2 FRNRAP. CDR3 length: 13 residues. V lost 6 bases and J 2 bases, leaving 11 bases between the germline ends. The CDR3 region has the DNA TGTGCTAGTGGCCCCCCGGGTGCCTACGAGCAGTACTTC. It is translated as CASGPPGAYEQYF. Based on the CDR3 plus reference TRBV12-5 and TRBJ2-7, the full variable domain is DARVTQTPRHKVTEMGQEVTMRCQPILGHNTVFWYRQTMMQGLELLAYFRNRAPLDDSGMPKDRFSAEMPDATLATLKIQPSEPRDSAVYFCASGPPGAYEQYFGPGTRLTVT.

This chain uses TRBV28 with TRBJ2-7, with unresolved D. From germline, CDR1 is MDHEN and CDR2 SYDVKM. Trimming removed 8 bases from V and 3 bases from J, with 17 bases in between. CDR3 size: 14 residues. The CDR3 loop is CASQASFSNYEQYF. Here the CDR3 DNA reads TGTGCCAGCCAAGCCTCGTTTTCGAACTACGAGCAGTACTTC.

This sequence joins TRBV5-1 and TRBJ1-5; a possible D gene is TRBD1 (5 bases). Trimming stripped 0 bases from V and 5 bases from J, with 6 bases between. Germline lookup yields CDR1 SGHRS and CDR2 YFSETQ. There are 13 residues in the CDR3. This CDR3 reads CASSLGGDQPQHF. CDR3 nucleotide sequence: TGCGCCAGCAGCTTGGGGGGGGATCAGCCCCAGCATTTT.

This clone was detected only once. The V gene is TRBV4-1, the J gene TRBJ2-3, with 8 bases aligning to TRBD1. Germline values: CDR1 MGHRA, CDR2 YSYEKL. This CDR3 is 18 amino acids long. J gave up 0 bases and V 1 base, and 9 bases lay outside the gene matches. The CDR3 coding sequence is TGCGCCAGCAGCCAAGGTGGGGCCTACAGGGGGAGCACAGATACGCAGTATTTT. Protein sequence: CASSQGGAYRGSTDTQYF.

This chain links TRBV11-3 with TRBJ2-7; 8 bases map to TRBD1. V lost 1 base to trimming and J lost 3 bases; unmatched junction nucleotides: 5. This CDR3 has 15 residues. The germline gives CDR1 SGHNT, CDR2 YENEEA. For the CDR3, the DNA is TGTGCCAGCAGCTTAGCCTACGGGACAGGCTACGAGCAGTACTTC. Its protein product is CASSLAYGTGYEQYF.

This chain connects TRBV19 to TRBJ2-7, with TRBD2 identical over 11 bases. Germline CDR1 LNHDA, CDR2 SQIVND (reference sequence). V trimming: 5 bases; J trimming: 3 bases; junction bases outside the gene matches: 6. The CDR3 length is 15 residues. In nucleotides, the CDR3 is TGTGCCAGTAGTTTTAGGACTAGCGGGCGCTACGAGCAGTACTTC. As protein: CASSFRTSGRYEQYF.

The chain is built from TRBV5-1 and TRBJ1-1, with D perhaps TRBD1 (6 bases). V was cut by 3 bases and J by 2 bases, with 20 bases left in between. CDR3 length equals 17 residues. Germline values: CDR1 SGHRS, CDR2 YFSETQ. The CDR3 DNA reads TGCGCCAGCAGCTCTAACATCCGGGGGGCGGGAAACACTGAAGCTTTCTTT. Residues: CASSSNIRGAGNTEAFF.

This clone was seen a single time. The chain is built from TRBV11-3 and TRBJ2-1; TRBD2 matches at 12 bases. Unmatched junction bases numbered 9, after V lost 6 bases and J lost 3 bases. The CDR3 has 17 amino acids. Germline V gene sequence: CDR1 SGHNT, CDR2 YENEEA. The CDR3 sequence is CASRSSGRDSNYNEQFF. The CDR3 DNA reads TGTGCCAGCAGGTCTAGCGGGAGGGATTCAAACTACAATGAGCAGTTCTTC.

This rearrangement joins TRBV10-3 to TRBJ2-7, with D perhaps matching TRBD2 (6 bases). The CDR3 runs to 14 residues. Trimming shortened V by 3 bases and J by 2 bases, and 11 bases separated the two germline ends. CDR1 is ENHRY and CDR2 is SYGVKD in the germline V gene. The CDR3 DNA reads TGTGCCATCAGTGACCGGGACTCAGCCTACGAGCAGTACTTC. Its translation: CAISDRDSAYEQYF.

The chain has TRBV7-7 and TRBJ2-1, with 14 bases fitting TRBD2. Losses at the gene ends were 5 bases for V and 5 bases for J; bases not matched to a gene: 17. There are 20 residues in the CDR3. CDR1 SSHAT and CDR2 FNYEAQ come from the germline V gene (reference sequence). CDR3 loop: CASSPRVPGLAGEGNNEQFF. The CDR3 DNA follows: TGTGCCAGCAGCCCCAGAGTTCCGGGACTAGCGGGAGAGGGAAACAATGAGCAGTTCTTC.

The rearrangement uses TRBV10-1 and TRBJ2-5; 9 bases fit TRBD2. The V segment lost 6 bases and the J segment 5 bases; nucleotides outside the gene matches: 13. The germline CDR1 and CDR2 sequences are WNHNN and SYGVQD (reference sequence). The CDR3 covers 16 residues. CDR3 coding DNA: TGCGCCAGCAGCCACGGCGGGGGGGCCCTCGAGGAGACCCAGTACTTC. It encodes CASSHGGGALEETQYF.

CDR3 sequence: CASSQDSWSPGYTF. CDR3 nucleotide sequence: TGTGCCAGCAGCCAAGATTCATGGAGTCCCGGCTACACCTTC. The chain couples TRBV4-2 to TRBJ1-2, with D uncertain. The CDR3 consists of 14 residues. V was pared by 0 bases and J by 8 bases, with 13 bases between. Germline CDR1 is LGHNA and CDR2 is YNFKEQ.

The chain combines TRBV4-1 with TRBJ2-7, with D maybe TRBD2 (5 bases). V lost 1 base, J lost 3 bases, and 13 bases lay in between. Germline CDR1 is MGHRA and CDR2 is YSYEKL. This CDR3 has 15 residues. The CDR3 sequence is CASSQVEGSSYEQYF. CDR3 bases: TGCGCCAGCAGCCAAGTTGAGGGATCCAGCTACGAGCAGTACTTC.

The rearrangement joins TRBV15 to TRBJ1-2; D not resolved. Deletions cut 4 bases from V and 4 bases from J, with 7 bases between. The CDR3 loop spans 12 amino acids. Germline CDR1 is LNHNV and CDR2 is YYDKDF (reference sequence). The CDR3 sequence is CATSKDRYGYTF. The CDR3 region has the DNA TGTGCCACCAGCAAAGACCGCTATGGCTACACCTTC.

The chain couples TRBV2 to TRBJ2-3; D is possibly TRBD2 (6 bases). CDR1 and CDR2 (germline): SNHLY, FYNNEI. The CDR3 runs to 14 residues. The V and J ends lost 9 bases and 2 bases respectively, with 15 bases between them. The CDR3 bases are TGTGCCAGTCACAGCGGGTACGTCACAGATACGCAGTATTTT. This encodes CASHSGYVTDTQYF. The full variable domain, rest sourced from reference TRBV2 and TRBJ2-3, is EPEVTQTPSHQVTQMGQEVILRCVPISNHLYFYWYRQILGQKVEFLVSFYNNEISEKSEIFDDQFSVERPDGSNFTLKIRSTKLEDSAMYFCASHSGYVTDTQYFGPGTRLTVL.

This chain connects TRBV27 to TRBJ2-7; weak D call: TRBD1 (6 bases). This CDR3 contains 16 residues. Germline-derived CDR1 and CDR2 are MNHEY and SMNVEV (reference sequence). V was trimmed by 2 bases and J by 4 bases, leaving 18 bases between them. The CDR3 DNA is TGTGCCAGCAGTTTAGGGACACTGAACCCGTTGTACGAGCAGTACTTC. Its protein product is CASSLGTLNPLYEQYF.

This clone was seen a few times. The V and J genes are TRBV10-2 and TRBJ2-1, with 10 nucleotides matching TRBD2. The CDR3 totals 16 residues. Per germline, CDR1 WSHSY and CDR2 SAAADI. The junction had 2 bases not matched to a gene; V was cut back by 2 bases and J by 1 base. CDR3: CASSEDSGRSYNEQFF. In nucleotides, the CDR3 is TGCGCCAGCAGTGAGGATAGCGGGAGGTCCTACAATGAGCAGTTCTTC.

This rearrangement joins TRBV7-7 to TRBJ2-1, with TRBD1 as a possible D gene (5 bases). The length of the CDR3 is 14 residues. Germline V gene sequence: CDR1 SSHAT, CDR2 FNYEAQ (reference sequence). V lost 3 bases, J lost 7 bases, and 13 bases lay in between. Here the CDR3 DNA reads TGTGCCAGCAGCTTTGATGGGGCCGCTAATGAGCAGTTCTTC. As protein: CASSFDGAANEQFF.

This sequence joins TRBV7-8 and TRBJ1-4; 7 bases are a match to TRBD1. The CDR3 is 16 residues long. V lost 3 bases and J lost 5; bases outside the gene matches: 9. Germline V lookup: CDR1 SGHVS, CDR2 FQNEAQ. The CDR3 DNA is TGTGCCAGCAGCTTGGGTCGAGGGGGCGCGAATGAAAAACTGTTTTTT. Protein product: CASSLGRGGANEKLFF.

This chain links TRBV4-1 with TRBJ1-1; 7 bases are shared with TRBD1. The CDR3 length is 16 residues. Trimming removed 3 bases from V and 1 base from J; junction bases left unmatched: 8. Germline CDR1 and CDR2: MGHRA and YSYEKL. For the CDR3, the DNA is TGCGCCAGCAGCCATCAGACAGGGTTGGGGAACACTGAAGCTTTCTTT. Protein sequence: CASSHQTGLGNTEAFF.

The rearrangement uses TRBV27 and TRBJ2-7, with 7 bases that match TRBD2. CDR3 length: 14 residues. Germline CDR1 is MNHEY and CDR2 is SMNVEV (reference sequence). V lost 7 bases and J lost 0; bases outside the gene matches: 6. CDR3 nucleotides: TGTGCCAGCATAAGGAGGGAGGGCTCCTACGAGCAGTACTTC. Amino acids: CASIRREGSYEQYF.

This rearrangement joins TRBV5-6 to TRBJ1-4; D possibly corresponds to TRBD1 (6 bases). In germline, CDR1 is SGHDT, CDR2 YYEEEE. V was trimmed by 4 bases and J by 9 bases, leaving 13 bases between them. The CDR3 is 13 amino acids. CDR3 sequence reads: CASSRWDKKKLFF. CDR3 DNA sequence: TGTGCCAGCAGCCGGTGGGACAAGAAAAAACTGTTTTTT.

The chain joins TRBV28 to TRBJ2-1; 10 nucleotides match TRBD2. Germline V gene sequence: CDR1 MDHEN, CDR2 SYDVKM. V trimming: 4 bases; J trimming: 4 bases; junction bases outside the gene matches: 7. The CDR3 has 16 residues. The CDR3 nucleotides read TGTGCCAGCAGTTCCCTAGGAGCGGGAGGGTACAATGAGCAGTTCTTC. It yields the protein CASSSLGAGGYNEQFF.

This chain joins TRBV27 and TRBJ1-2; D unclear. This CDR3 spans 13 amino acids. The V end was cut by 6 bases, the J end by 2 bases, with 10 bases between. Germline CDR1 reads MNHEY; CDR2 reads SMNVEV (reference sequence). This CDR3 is CASRLRVNYGYTF. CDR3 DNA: TGTGCCAGCAGGCTACGGGTCAACTATGGCTACACCTTC.

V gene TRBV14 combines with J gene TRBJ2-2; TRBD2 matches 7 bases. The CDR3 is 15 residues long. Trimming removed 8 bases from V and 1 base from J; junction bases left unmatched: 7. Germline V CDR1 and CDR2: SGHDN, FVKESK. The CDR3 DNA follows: TGTGCCAGCCGGAGCGGGAAGGAGAACACCGGGGAGCTGTTTTTT. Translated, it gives CASRSGKENTGELFF.

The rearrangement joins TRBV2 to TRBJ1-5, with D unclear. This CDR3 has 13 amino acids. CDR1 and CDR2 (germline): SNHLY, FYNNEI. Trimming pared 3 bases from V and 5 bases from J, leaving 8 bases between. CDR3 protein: CASSDGSDQPQHF. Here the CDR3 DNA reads TGTGCCAGCAGTGATGGGAGTGATCAGCCCCAGCATTTT.

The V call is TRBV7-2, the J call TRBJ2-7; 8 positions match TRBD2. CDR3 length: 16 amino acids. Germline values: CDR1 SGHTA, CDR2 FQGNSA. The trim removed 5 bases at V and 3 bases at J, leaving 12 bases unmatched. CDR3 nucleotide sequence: TGTGCCAGCAGCGCCCGGGGGGCTAGCGGGCTCTACGAGCAGTACTTC. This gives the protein CASSARGASGLYEQYF.

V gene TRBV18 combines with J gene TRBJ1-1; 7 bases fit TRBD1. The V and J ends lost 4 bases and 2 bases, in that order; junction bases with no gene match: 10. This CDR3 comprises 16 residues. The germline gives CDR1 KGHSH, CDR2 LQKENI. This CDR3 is CASSQTGSRANTEAFF. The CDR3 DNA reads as TGTGCCAGCTCACAGACAGGGTCCCGTGCCAACACTGAAGCTTTCTTT.

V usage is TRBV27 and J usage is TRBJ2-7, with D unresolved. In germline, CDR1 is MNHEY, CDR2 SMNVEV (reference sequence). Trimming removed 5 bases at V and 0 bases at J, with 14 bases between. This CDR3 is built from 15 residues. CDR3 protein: CASSTSPRFSYEQYF. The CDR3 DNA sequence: TGTGCCAGCAGTACCTCCCCTAGGTTCTCCTACGAGCAGTACTTC.

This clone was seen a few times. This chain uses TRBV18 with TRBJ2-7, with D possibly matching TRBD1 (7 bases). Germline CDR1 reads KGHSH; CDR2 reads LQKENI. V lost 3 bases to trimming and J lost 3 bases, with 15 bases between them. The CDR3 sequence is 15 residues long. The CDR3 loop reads CASSPITGDFYEQYF. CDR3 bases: TGTGCCAGCTCACCTATTACAGGGGACTTCTACGAGCAGTACTTC. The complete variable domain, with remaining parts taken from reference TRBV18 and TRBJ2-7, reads NAGVMQNPRHLVRRRGQEARLRCSPMKGHSHVYWYRQLPEEGLKFMVYLQKENIIDESGMPKERFSAEFPKEGPSILRIQQVVRGDSAAYFCASSPITGDFYEQYFGPGTRLTVT.

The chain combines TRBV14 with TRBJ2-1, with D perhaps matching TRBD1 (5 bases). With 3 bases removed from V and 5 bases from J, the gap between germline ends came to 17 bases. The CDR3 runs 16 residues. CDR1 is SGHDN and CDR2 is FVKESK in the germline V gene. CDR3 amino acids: CASSQVAGAINNEQFF. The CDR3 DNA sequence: TGTGCCAGCAGCCAGGTAGCTGGGGCGATAAACAATGAGCAGTTCTTC. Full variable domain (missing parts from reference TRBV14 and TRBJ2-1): EAGVTQFPSHSVIEKGQTVTLRCDPISGHDNLYWYRRVMGKEIKFLLHFVKESKQDESGMPNNRFLAERTGGTYSTLKVQPAELEDSGVYFCASSQVAGAINNEQFFGPGTRLTVL.